The T cell receptor (beta chain) described here comes from a study of blood T cells in healthy people across ages. Remarks on this clonotype: Germline and junction disagree at one end, which may indicate a read error.

Combining a sample-barcoded 5' primer with a J-beta primer mix, a second PCR ran for roughly 7 to 12 cycles. Individual samples furnished no less than 3 million CDR3-containing paired-end reads apiece. TCRdb re-analysed the 5' RACE reads in MiXCR, keeping a single row per CDR3 protein. The repertoire holds some 1.4 million distinct CDR3 sequences, with 42% as singletons. Looked up from germline, CDR1 is LGHDT and CDR2 is YNNKEL (reference sequence). The CDR3 contains 15 residues. The sequenced material came from blood. This receptor was taken from a woman under 30 in good health. The gene calls are TRBV3-1 and TRBJ2-5; weak D call: TRBD1 (5 bases). The J call may be wrong; the DNA end is better matched by TRBJ2-7. Here the CDR3 DNA reads TGTGCCAGTAGCCAAGGGGTAGTGATGATGGCCGAGCAGTACTTC. Amino acids: CASSQGVVMMAEQYF.